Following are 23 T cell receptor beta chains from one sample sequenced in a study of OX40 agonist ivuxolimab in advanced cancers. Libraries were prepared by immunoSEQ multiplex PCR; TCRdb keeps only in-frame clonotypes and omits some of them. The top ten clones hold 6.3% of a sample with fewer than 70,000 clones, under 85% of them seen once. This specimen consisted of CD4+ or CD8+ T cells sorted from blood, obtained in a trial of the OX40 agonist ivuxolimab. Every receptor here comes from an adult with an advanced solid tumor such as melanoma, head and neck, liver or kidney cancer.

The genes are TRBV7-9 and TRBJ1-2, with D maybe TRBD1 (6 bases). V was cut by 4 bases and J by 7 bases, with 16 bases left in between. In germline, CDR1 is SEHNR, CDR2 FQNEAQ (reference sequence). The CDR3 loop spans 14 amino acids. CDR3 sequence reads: CASSSKTGMAGYTF. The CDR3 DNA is TGTGCCAGCAGCTCTAAAACAGGGATGGCTGGCTACACCTTC.

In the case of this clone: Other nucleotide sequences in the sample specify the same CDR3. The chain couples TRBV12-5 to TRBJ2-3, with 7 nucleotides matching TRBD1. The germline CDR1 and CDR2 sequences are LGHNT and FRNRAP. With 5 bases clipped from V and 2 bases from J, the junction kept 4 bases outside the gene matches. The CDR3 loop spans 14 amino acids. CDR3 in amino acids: CASGRDSHTDTQYF. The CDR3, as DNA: TGTGCTAGTGGTCGGGACAGCCACACAGATACGCAGTATTTT.

CDR3 in DNA: TGTGCCAGCAGCTTAAGGGGGTTTCGAGGCTACACCTTC. Its protein is CASSLRGFRGYTF. The chain combines TRBV7-6 with TRBJ1-2, with D perhaps TRBD1 (6 bases). CDR1 and CDR2 from the germline V gene are SGHVS and FNYEAQ. The CDR3 is 13 amino acids. The germline V and J ends were trimmed by 2 bases and 8 bases, with 12 bases remaining between them. Complete variable domain (other parts from reference TRBV7-6 and TRBJ1-2): GAGVSQSPRYKVTKRGQDVALRCDPISGHVSLYWYRQALGQGPEFLTYFNYEAQQDKSGLPNDRFSAERPEGSISTLTIQRTEQRDSAMYRCASSLRGFRGYTFGSGTRLTVV.

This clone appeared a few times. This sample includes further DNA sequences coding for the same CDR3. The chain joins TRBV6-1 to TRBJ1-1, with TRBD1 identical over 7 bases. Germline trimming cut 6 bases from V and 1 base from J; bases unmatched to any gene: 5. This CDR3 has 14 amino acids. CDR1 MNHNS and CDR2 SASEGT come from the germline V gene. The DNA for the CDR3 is TGTGCCAGCAGGAGGGACAGACGGAACACTGAAGCTTTCTTT. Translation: CASRRDRRNTEAFF.

The CDR3 loop is CASSSGTGGTDTQYF. The CDR3 DNA is TGTGCCAGCAGTTCCGGGACAGGAGGCACAGATACGCAGTATTTT. The rearrangement links TRBV7-7 to TRBJ2-3; 8 bases align to TRBD1. V shed 6 bases and J 1 base; nucleotides not matched to a gene: 6. The CDR3 sequence is 15 residues long. CDR1 is SSHAT, CDR2 FNYEAQ, per germline (reference sequence).

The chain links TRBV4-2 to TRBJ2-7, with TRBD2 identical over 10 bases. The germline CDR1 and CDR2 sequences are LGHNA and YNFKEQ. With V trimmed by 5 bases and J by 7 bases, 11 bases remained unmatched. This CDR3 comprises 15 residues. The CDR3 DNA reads TGTGCCAGCAGCTTGGGCCTAGCGGGAGCGGGGGAGCAGTACTTC. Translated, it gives CASSLGLAGAGEQYF.

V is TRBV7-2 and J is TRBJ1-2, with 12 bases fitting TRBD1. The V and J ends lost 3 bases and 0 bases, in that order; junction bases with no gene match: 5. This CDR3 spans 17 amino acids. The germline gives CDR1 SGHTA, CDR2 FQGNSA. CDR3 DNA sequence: TGTGCCAGCAGCTTCGGGACAGGGGGCCCCACTAACTATGGCTACACCTTC. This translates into CASSFGTGGPTNYGYTF.

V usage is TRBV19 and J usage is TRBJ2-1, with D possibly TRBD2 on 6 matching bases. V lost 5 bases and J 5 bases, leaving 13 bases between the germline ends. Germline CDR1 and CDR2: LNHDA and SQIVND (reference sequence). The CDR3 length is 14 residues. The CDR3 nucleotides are TGTGCCAGTAGTCTATCGCTAGCGAACAATGAGCAGTTCTTC. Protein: CASSLSLANNEQFF.

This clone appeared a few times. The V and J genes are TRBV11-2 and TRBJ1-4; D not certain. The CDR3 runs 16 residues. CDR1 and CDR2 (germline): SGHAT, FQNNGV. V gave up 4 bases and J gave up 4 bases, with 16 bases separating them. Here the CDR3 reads CASSSPPGDINEKLFF. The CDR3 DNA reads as TGTGCCAGCAGCTCTCCCCCGGGAGACATTAATGAAAAACTGTTTTTT. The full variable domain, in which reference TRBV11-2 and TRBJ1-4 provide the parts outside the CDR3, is EAGVAQSPRYKIIEKRQSVAFWCNPISGHATLYWYQQILGQGPKLLIQFQNNGVVDDSQLPKDRFSAERLKGVDSTLKIQPAKLEDSAVYLCASSSPPGDINEKLFFGSGTQLSVL.

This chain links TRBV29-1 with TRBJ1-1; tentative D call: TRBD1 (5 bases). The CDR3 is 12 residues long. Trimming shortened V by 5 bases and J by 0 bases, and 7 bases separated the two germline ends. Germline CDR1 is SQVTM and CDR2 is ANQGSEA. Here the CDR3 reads CSVLTVNTEAFF. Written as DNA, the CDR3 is TGCAGCGTTCTGACAGTGAACACTGAAGCTTTCTTT.

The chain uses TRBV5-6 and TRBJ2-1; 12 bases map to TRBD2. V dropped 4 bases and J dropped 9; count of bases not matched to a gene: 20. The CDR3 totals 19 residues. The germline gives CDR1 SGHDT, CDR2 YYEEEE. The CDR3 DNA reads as TGTGCCAGCAGCCTAAATGGTGGACTAGCGGGACCCGCCTCGTCTGAGCAGTTCTTC. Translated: CASSLNGGLAGPASSEQFF.

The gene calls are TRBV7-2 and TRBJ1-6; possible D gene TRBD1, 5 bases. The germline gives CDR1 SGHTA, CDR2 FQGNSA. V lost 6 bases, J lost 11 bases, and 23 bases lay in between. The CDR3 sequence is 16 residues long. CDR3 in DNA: TGTGCCAGCAGGAGTGGGTACGGGGCACTAACCACACCCCTCCACTTT. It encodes CASRSGYGALTTPLHF.

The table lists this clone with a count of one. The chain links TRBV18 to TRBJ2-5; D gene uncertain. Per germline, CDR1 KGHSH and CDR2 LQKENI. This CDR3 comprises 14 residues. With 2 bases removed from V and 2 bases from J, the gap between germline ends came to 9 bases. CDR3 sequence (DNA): TGTGCCAGCTCACCAGGGATTCTTCAAGAGACCCAGTACTTC. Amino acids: CASSPGILQETQYF.

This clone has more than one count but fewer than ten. The CDR3 DNA sequence: TGTGCTAGTGGTTTGGTCCAGAACACTGAAGCTTTCTTT. It specifies CASGLVQNTEAFF. The chain is built from TRBV12-5 and TRBJ1-1; D is unresolved. Trimming stripped 0 bases from V and 1 base from J, with 3 bases between. CDR1 and CDR2 (germline): LGHNT, FRNRAP. CDR3 size: 13 residues.

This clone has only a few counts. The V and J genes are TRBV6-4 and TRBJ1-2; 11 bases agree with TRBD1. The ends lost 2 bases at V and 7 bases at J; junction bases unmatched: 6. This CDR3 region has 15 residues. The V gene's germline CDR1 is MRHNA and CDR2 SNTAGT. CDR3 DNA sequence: TGTGCCAGCAGTGACCCCGGACAGGGGGCATTTGGCTACACCTTC. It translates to CASSDPGQGAFGYTF.

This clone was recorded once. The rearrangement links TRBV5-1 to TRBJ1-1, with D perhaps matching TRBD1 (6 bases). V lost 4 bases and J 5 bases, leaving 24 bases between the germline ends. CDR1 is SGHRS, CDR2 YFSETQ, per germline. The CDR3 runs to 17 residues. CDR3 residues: CASSPRTGGGAQTEAFF. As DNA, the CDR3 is TGCGCCAGCAGCCCCAGGACGGGTGGGGGGGCGCAAACTGAAGCTTTCTTT.

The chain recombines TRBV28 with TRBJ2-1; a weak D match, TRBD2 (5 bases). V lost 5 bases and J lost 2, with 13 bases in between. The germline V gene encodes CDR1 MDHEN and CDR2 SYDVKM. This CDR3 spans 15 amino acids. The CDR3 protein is CASSLIPGTYNEQFF. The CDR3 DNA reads TGTGCCAGCAGTCTGATACCGGGGACCTACAATGAGCAGTTCTTC.

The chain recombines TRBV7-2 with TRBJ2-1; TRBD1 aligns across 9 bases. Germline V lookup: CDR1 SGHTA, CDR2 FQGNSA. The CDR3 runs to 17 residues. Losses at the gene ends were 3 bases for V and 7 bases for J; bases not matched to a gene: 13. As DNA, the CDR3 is TGTGCCAGCAGCTTCGTCACCCCGGGACAGGGTGGGAATGAGCAGTTCTTC. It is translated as CASSFVTPGQGGNEQFF. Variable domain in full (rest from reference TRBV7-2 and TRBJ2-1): GAGVSQSPSNKVTEKGKDVELRCDPISGHTALYWYRQSLGQGLEFLIYFQGNSAPDKSGLPSDRFSAERTGGSVSTLTIQRTQQEDSAVYLCASSFVTPGQGGNEQFFGPGTRLTVL.

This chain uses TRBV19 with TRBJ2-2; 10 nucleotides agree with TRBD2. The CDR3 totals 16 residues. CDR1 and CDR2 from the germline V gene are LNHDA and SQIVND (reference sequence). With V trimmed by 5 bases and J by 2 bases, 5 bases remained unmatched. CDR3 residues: CASSRASGSNTGELFF. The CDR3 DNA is TGTGCCAGTAGTCGAGCTAGCGGGAGCAACACCGGGGAGCTGTTTTTT.

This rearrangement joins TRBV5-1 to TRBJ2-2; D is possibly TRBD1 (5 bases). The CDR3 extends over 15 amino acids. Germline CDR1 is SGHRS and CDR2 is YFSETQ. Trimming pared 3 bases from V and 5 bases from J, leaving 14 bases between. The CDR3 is CASSSGAFWTGELFF. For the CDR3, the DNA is TGCGCCAGCAGCTCTGGGGCTTTCTGGACCGGGGAGCTGTTTTTT.

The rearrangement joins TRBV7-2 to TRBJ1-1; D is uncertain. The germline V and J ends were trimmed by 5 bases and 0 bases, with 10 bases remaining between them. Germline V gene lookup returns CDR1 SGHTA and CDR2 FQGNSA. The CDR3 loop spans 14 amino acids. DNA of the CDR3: TGTGCCAGCAGCCTACATAGCATGAACACTGAAGCTTTCTTT. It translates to CASSLHSMNTEAFF.

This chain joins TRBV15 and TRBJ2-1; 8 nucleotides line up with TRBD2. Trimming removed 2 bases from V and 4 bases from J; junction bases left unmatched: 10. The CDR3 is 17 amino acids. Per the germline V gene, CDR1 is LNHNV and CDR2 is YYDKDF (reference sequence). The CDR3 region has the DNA TGTGCCACCAGCAGATCCCCTACTAGCGGAGTTTACAATGAGCAGTTCTTC. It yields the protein CATSRSPTSGVYNEQFF.

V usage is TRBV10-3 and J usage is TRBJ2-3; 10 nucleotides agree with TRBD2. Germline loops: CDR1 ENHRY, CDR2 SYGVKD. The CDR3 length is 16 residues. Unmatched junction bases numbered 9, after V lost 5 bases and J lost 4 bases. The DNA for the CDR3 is TGTGCCATCAGTCAACAGGCTAGCGGGAGCGCAGATACGCAGTATTTT. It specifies CAISQQASGSADTQYF.